This T cell receptor (beta chain) emerged from a study of cytomegalovirus exposure and HLA in healthy donors. Germline V gene lookup returns CDR1 SGHKS and CDR2 YYEKEE (reference sequence). This CDR3 is 14 amino acids long. V lost 0 bases and J lost 5, with 10 bases in between. TCRdb keeps only in-frame clones here, not all; method: immunoSEQ multiplex PCR. The top ten hold about 32% of the sample, which has some 130,000 clones, roughly four fifths seen once. Separate from the roughly 710-subject first cohort, the approximately 120-subject validation cohort was the one that the donors belonged to. This chain uses TRBV5-5 with TRBJ2-3; D is uncertain. This clonotype was obtained from a man under 40 in good health and CMV-seropositive. The specimen was PBMCs. The CDR3 here is CASSLEAGRDTQYF. The CDR3 DNA reads TGTGCCAGCAGCTTGGAGGCAGGTCGAGATACGCAGTATTTT.